This T cell receptor (beta chain) is from a study of control samples from healthy donors and cancer patients. Assay: immunoSEQ multiplex PCR; the TCRdb copy retains only in-frame clones and omits some. The table lists 95,000 to 150,000 clones, almost 95% of them singletons. The V gene end was trimmed by 5 bases and the J gene end by 1 base; junction bases not matched to a gene: 6. Germline CDR1 and CDR2: SEHNR and FQNEAQ (reference sequence). This CDR3 is built from 15 residues. The sequencing input was PBMCs. This chain links TRBV7-9 with TRBJ2-7; 9 bases agree with TRBD1. This clonotype was sampled from a man older than 75 with head and neck cancer. Written as DNA, the CDR3 is TGTGCCAGCAGCCCGGGGGGACAGGGATCCTACGAGCAGTACTTC. It encodes CASSPGGQGSYEQYF.